This TCR beta chain was sequenced during a study of T cell repertoires in cytomegalovirus infection. On the study more broadly: The study used recently identified HLA-C-restricted and well-studied HLA-B-restricted CMV epitopes. Based on public TCR beta signatures, there were indications of CMV infection and of a matching HLA type. Findings and limits, study-wide: Summed frequency of shared TCR beta families picked out CMV carriers who also had the relevant HLA. Dominating the ex vivo response were HLA-C-restricted CMV-specific TCR beta clonotypes.

This clonotype showed up just a few times. Its antigen remains unknown. TCRdb fed the reads into MiXCR, producing one record per CDR3 protein. The sample shows about 890,000 distinct CDR3 sequences, roughly 30% of them seen only once. The CDR3 has 20 amino acids. The germline CDR1 and CDR2 sequences are MNHEY and SMNVEV (reference sequence). V shed 2 bases and J shed 0 bases, with 26 bases lying between them. This chain joins TRBV27 and TRBJ2-7; D possibly corresponds to TRBD2 (6 bases). The sample was cultured CD8+ T cells from PBMCs, taken from culture after CMV antigen stimulation. The clonotype comes from a human donor in good health (CMV status not recorded). Some clones in this sample may be carry-over from other donors' samples. CDR3 residues: CASSLAGPVPGSGSSYEQYF. CDR3 DNA: TGTGCCAGCAGTTTAGCGGGACCGGTTCCTGGTAGCGGATCCTCCTACGAGCAGTACTTC.